Presented here are 3 T cell receptor beta chains from one specimen sequenced in a study of cytomegalovirus exposure and HLA in healthy donors. Primers: 60 Vbeta forward and 13 Jbeta reverse. The protocol was immunoSEQ multiplex PCR, while the TCRdb copy is restricted to in-frame clones and leaves out a portion. In the table there are 150,000 to 200,000 clones, around 80% of which are singletons. The sample consisted of PBMCs. Every receptor here comes from a man aged 25-45 years in good health and CMV-seronegative.

V is TRBV5-6 and J is TRBJ1-6; 7 bases agree with TRBD1. CDR1 and CDR2 from the germline V gene are SGHDT and YYEEEE. CDR3 length: 18 residues. V shed 1 base and J 0 bases; nucleotides not matched to a gene: 7. The CDR3 reads CASSLNRGQSSYNSPLHF. The CDR3 coding sequence is TGTGCCAGCAGCTTGAACAGGGGCCAGAGCTCCTATAATTCACCCCTCCACTTT. Full variable domain (missing parts from reference TRBV5-6 and TRBJ1-6): DAGVTQSPTHLIKTRGQQVTLRCSPKSGHDTVSWYQQALGQGPQFIFQYYEEEERQRGNFPDRFSGHQFPNYSSELNVNALLLGDSALYLCASSLNRGQSSYNSPLHFGNGTRLTVT.

The chain employs TRBV19 and TRBJ1-2, with TRBD1 identical over 7 bases. This CDR3 spans 18 amino acids. The V and J ends lost 1 base and 4 bases, in that order; junction bases with no gene match: 15. Germline V gives CDR1 LNHDA, CDR2 SQIVND (reference sequence). CDR3 sequence (DNA): TGTGCCAGTAGTATAGGACCATTTACTGGGACAGAACGCTATGGCTACACCTTC. Its protein product is CASSIGPFTGTERYGYTF.

This chain connects TRBV11-2 to TRBJ2-7; 8 positions agree with TRBD2. CDR1 and CDR2 (germline): SGHAT, FQNNGV. J gave up 6 bases and V 0 bases, and 7 bases lay outside the gene matches. This CDR3 contains 15 residues. The CDR3 DNA is TGTGCCAGCAGCTTAGAGGGACTAGTTTCTCGCGAGCAGTACTTC. It codes for CASSLEGLVSREQYF.